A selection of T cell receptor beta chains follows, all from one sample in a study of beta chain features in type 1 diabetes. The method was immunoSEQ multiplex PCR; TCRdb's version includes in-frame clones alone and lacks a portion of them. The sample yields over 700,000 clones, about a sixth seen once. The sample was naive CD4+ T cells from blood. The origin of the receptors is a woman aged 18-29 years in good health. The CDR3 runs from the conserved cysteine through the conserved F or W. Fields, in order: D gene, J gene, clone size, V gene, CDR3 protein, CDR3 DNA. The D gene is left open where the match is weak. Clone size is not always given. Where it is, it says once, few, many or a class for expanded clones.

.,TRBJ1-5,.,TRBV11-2,CASSFDQNQPQHF,TGTGCCAGCAGCTTTGACCAGAATCAGCCCCAGCATTTT
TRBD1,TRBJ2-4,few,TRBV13,CASSEGTVDGSIQYF,TGTGCCAGCAGTGAGGGGACAGTCGACGGAAGCATTCAGTACTTC
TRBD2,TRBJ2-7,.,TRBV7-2,CASSRTSGRTEQYF,TGTGCCAGCAGCCGAACTAGCGGGAGGACCGAGCAGTACTTC
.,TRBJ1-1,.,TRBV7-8,CASSQGPRPANTEAFF,TGTGCCAGCAGCCAAGGACCAAGGCCGGCGAACACTGAAGCTTTCTTT
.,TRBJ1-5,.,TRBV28,CASSLWGNSNQPQHF,TGTGCCAGCAGTTTATGGGGTAATAGCAATCAGCCCCAGCATTTT
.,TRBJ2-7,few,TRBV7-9,CASSPNAGAYEQYF,TGTGCCAGCAGCCCGAACGCAGGGGCCTACGAGCAGTACTTC
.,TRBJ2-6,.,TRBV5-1,CASSSPGYSSSGANVLTF,TGCGCCAGCAGCTCCCCAGGGTATTCCTCCTCTGGGGCCAACGTCCTGACTTTC
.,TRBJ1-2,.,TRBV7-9,CASSLISGVYGYTF,TGTGCCAGCAGCTTGATAAGTGGGGTTTATGGCTACACCTTC
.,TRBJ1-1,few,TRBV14,CASSPIGNPGAFF,TGTGCCAGCAGCCCTATAGGGAATCCGGGAGCTTTCTTT
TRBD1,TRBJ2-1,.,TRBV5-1,CASSFKGAGEQFF,TGCGCCAGCAGCTTTAAGGGGGCTGGTGAGCAGTTCTTC
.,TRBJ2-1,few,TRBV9,CASSLSAGTYNEQFF,TGTGCCAGCAGCCTCTCAGCTGGGACGTACAATGAGCAGTTCTTC
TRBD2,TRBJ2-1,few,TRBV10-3,CAITPGTSGRNLLSYNEQFF,TGTGCCATCACCCCCGGGACTAGCGGGAGGAACTTATTATCTTACAATGAGCAGTTCTTC
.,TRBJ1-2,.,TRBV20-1,CSARGPSGYTF,TGCAGTGCCAGAGGCCCTTCTGGCTACACCTTC
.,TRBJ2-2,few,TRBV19,CASSHSGTINTGELFF,TGTGCCAGTAGTCACTCCGGGACAATCAACACCGGGGAGCTGTTTTTT
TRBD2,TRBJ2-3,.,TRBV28,CASSLLGGGSDTQYF,TGTGCCAGCAGTTTATTAGGCGGGGGGTCAGATACGCAGTATTTT
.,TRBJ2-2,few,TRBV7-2,CASSLEGIGELFF,TGTGCCAGCAGCTTGGAGGGTATCGGGGAGCTGTTTTTT
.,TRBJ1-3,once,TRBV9,CASSREGGNTIYF,TGTGCCAGCAGCAGAGAGGGAGGCAACACCATATATTTT
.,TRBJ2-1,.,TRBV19,CASSIRSSRNEQFF,TGTGCCAGTAGTATCAGATCTTCTCGCAATGAGCAGTTCTTC
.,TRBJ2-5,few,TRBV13,CASSDKQTQYF,TGTGCCAGCAGCGACAAACAGACCCAGTACTTC
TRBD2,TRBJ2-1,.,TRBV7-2,CASSLGLAGVNEQFF,TGTGCCAGCAGCTTAGGACTAGCGGGAGTAAATGAGCAGTTCTTC
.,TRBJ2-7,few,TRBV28,CASSFSGFYEQYF,TGTGCCAGCAGTTTCTCAGGTTTCTACGAGCAGTACTTC
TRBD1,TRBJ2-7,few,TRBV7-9,CASSPGQGLGEQYF,TGTGCCAGCAGCCCTGGACAGGGCCTAGGCGAGCAGTACTTC
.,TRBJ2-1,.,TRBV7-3,CASSLDWASYNEQFF,TGTGCCAGCAGCTTAGATTGGGCTTCCTACAATGAGCAGTTCTTC
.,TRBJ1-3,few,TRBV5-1,CASSLDGSSGNTIYF,TGCGCCAGCAGCTTGGACGGTAGCTCTGGAAACACCATATATTTT
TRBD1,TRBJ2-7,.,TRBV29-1,CSVAYVQGVGEQYF,TGCAGCGTTGCGTACGTGCAGGGGGTTGGGGAGCAGTACTTC
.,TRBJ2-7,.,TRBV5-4,CASSLRGVYEQYF,TGTGCCAGCAGCTTGAGGGGAGTCTACGAGCAGTACTTC
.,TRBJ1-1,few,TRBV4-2,CASSQRDGRDNTEAFF,TGTGCCAGCAGCCAAAGGGACGGTCGGGATAACACTGAAGCTTTCTTT
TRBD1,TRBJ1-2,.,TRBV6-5,CASRRTGYNGYTF,TGTGCCAGCAGACGGACAGGGTATAATGGCTACACCTTC
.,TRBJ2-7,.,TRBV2,CASSWTSYEQYF,TGTGCCAGCAGTTGGACATCGTACGAGCAGTACTTC
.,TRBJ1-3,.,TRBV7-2,CASSLNSPRAGNTIYF,TGTGCCAGCAGCTTAAATTCCCCCAGGGCTGGAAACACCATATATTTT
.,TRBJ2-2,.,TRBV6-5,CASSYSLVTGELFF,TGTGCCAGCAGTTACTCCCTAGTCACCGGGGAGCTGTTTTTT
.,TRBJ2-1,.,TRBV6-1,CASSEGRLNEQFF,TGTGCCAGCAGTGAAGGCAGACTCAATGAGCAGTTCTTC